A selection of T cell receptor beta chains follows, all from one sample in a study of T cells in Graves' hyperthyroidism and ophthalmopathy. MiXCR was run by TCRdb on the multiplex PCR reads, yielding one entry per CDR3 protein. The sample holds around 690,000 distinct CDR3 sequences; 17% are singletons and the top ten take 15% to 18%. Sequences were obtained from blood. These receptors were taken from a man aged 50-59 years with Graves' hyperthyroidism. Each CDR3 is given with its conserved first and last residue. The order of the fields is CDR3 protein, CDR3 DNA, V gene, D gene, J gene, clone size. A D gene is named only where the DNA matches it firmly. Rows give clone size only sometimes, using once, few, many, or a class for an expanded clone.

cdr3_aa: CAISLTSVQETQYF
cdr3_nt: TGTGCCATCAGCTTGACTAGCGTTCAAGAGACCCAGTACTTC
v_call: TRBV10-3
d_call: TRBD2
j_call: TRBJ2-5
clone_size: many

cdr3_aa: CASSLPAGEQYF
cdr3_nt: TGTGCCAGCAGTTTACCGGCGGGCGAGCAGTACTTC
v_call: TRBV12-3/TRBV12-4
d_call: .
j_call: TRBJ2-7
clone_size: many

cdr3_aa: CASSLAPLVLSDNEQFF
cdr3_nt: TGCGCCAGCAGCTTGGCCCCTCTGGTCTTGAGCGACAATGAGCAGTTCTTC
v_call: TRBV5-1
d_call: .
j_call: TRBJ2-1
clone_size: .

cdr3_aa: CASSPQGAKLSEQYF
cdr3_nt: TGTGCCAGCTCACCACAGGGGGCCAAACTAAGCGAGCAGTACTTC
v_call: TRBV18
d_call: TRBD1
j_call: TRBJ2-7
clone_size: .

cdr3_aa: CASRGNSGSSYEQYF
cdr3_nt: TGTGCCAGCAGGGGAAATAGCGGGAGTTCCTACGAGCAGTACTTC
v_call: TRBV27
d_call: TRBD2
j_call: TRBJ2-7
clone_size: many

cdr3_aa: CASSLAVGTFADGSPLHF
cdr3_nt: TGTGCCAGCAGCCTTGCAGTCGGGACGTTTGCAGACGGATCACCCCTCCACTTT
v_call: TRBV5-6
d_call: .
j_call: TRBJ1-6
clone_size: few

cdr3_aa: CASSSSSPGLAGSDTQYF
cdr3_nt: TGTGCCAGCAGCTCGTCCAGCCCGGGACTAGCGGGTTCGGATACGCAGTATTTT
v_call: TRBV13
d_call: TRBD2
j_call: TRBJ2-3
clone_size: few

cdr3_aa: CASTPGQGLYEQYF
cdr3_nt: TGTGCCAGTACCCCAGGACAGGGACTCTACGAGCAGTACTTC
v_call: TRBV19
d_call: TRBD1
j_call: TRBJ2-7
clone_size: .

cdr3_aa: CASSLSGYFYEQYF
cdr3_nt: TGTGCCAGCAGTTTGTCAGGGTATTTCTACGAGCAGTACTTC
v_call: TRBV27
d_call: .
j_call: TRBJ2-7
clone_size: many

cdr3_aa: CSARDLVDHQETQYF
cdr3_nt: TGCAGTGCTAGAGATCTCGTAGACCACCAAGAGACCCAGTACTTC
v_call: TRBV20-1
d_call: .
j_call: TRBJ2-5
clone_size: few

cdr3_aa: CASSYGNLYEQYF
cdr3_nt: TGTGCCAGCAGTTACGGGAATCTCTACGAGCAGTACTTC
v_call: TRBV27
d_call: .
j_call: TRBJ2-7
clone_size: many

cdr3_aa: CASTRLVEEKGTQYF
cdr3_nt: TGTGCCAGCACCCGTTTGGTGGAAGAGAAGGGGACCCAGTACTTC
v_call: TRBV5-6
d_call: .
j_call: TRBJ2-5
clone_size: .

cdr3_aa: CASSERAGGPHEQFF
cdr3_nt: TGTGCCAGCAGTGAGAGAGCGGGAGGGCCCCATGAGCAGTTCTTC
v_call: TRBV2
d_call: TRBD2
j_call: TRBJ2-1
clone_size: many

cdr3_aa: CASSWPTSRVPYEQYF
cdr3_nt: TGTGCCAGCAGTTGGCCGACCTCCAGGGTCCCCTACGAGCAGTACTTC
v_call: TRBV28
d_call: .
j_call: TRBJ2-7
clone_size: many

cdr3_aa: CATAGIQGNYNEQFF
cdr3_nt: TGTGCCACCGCAGGTATACAGGGGAACTACAATGAGCAGTTCTTC
v_call: TRBV11-2
d_call: TRBD1
j_call: TRBJ2-1
clone_size: many

cdr3_aa: CASSLEALYGQFF
cdr3_nt: TGTGCCAGCAGCTTAGAGGCTCTCTACGGGCAGTTCTTC
v_call: TRBV11-2
d_call: .
j_call: TRBJ2-1
clone_size: many

cdr3_aa: CASSTDTAYEQYF
cdr3_nt: TGTGCCAGCAGCACGGACACAGCCTACGAGCAGTACTTC
v_call: TRBV7-9
d_call: .
j_call: TRBJ2-7
clone_size: few

cdr3_aa: CASSQDVYGRGTDTQYF
cdr3_nt: TGTGCCAGCAGCCAAGATGTCTACGGCAGGGGCACAGATACGCAGTATTTT
v_call: TRBV3-1
d_call: .
j_call: TRBJ2-3
clone_size: .

cdr3_aa: CASSIQGGHTEAFF
cdr3_nt: TGTGCCAGCAGTATTCAGGGAGGTCACACTGAAGCTTTCTTT
v_call: TRBV27
d_call: .
j_call: TRBJ1-1
clone_size: many

cdr3_aa: CASSPGDINQPQHF
cdr3_nt: TGTGCCAGCAGCCCGGGGGACATCAATCAGCCCCAGCATTTT
v_call: TRBV7-2
d_call: .
j_call: TRBJ1-5
clone_size: few

cdr3_aa: CASSLAGAGNEQFF
cdr3_nt: TGTGCCAGCAGTCTAGCGGGGGCCGGGAATGAGCAGTTCTTC
v_call: TRBV2
d_call: TRBD2
j_call: TRBJ2-1
clone_size: many

cdr3_aa: CATSDTRGLETQYF
cdr3_nt: TGTGCCACCAGTGACACCAGGGGGCTGGAGACCCAGTACTTC
v_call: TRBV24-1
d_call: TRBD1
j_call: TRBJ2-5
clone_size: many

cdr3_aa: CASSPKQGRRSYEQYF
cdr3_nt: TGTGCCAGCAGCCCTAAACAGGGACGGCGGTCCTACGAGCAGTACTTC
v_call: TRBV13
d_call: .
j_call: TRBJ2-7
clone_size: .

cdr3_aa: CASGHGGANVLTF
cdr3_nt: TGTGCCAGTGGGCATGGCGGGGCCAACGTCCTGACTTTC
v_call: TRBV19
d_call: .
j_call: TRBJ2-6
clone_size: few

cdr3_aa: CASSLPGATGANVLTF
cdr3_nt: TGTGCCAGCAGCTTGCCCGGGGCTACCGGGGCCAACGTCCTGACTTTC
v_call: TRBV7-3
d_call: .
j_call: TRBJ2-6
clone_size: .

cdr3_aa: CAARTSGTSTDTQYF
cdr3_nt: TGTGCCGCGAGGACTAGCGGAACTAGCACAGATACGCAGTATTTT
v_call: TRBV6-2/TRBV6-3
d_call: TRBD2
j_call: TRBJ2-3
clone_size: many

cdr3_aa: CAGSRTANSYNEQFF
cdr3_nt: TGTGCCGGCTCCCGGACGGCTAACTCCTACAATGAGCAGTTCTTC
v_call: TRBV6-2/TRBV6-3
d_call: .
j_call: TRBJ2-1
clone_size: .

cdr3_aa: CSAPGQGAYEQYF
cdr3_nt: TGCAGTGCTCCTGGACAGGGGGCCTACGAGCAGTACTTC
v_call: TRBV20-1
d_call: TRBD1
j_call: TRBJ2-7
clone_size: many

cdr3_aa: CASSSRPNTGELFF
cdr3_nt: TGTGCCAGCAGTTCGCGTCCGAACACCGGGGAGCTGTTTTTT
v_call: TRBV6-5
d_call: .
j_call: TRBJ2-2
clone_size: .

cdr3_aa: CASSPGLAGGRDTGELFF
cdr3_nt: TGTGCCAGCAGCCCGGGACTAGCGGGAGGGCGGGACACCGGGGAGCTGTTTTTT
v_call: TRBV3-1
d_call: TRBD2
j_call: TRBJ2-2
clone_size: few

cdr3_aa: CASSSGPHEQYF
cdr3_nt: TGTGCCAGCAGCTCGGGGCCCCACGAGCAGTACTTC
v_call: TRBV2
d_call: .
j_call: TRBJ2-7
clone_size: many

cdr3_aa: CASSFINGNTEAFF
cdr3_nt: TGCGCCAGCAGCTTTATAAATGGGAACACTGAAGCTTTCTTT
v_call: TRBV5-1
d_call: .
j_call: TRBJ1-1
clone_size: few

cdr3_aa: CASSLAGSAVHEQYF
cdr3_nt: TGTGCCAGTAGCCTAGCGGGATCGGCCGTGCACGAGCAGTACTTC
v_call: TRBV19
d_call: TRBD2
j_call: TRBJ2-7
clone_size: many

cdr3_aa: CASRTGGMDEQFF
cdr3_nt: TGTGCCAGTAGGACAGGGGGAATGGATGAGCAGTTCTTC
v_call: TRBV19
d_call: TRBD1
j_call: TRBJ2-1
clone_size: .

cdr3_aa: CASSLTTLPYEQYF
cdr3_nt: TGTGCCAGCAGTTTAACGACGCTACCCTACGAGCAGTACTTC
v_call: TRBV28
d_call: .
j_call: TRBJ2-7
clone_size: .

cdr3_aa: CASSTGTSGHTQYF
cdr3_nt: TGTGCCAGTAGTACCGGGACTAGCGGCCATACGCAGTATTTT
v_call: TRBV19
d_call: TRBD2
j_call: TRBJ2-3
clone_size: .

cdr3_aa: CASSLTQGLETQYF
cdr3_nt: TGTGCCAGCAGTCTTACCCAGGGACTGGAGACCCAGTACTTC
v_call: TRBV28
d_call: .
j_call: TRBJ2-5
clone_size: few

cdr3_aa: CASSSPDRRAYEQYF
cdr3_nt: TGTGCCAGCAGTTCCCCGGACCGACGCGCCTACGAGCAGTACTTC
v_call: TRBV27
d_call: .
j_call: TRBJ2-7
clone_size: many

cdr3_aa: CASSSRQGVGETQYF
cdr3_nt: TGTGCCAGCAGCTCTCGACAGGGGGTGGGGGAGACCCAGTACTTC
v_call: TRBV7-2
d_call: TRBD1
j_call: TRBJ2-5
clone_size: many

cdr3_aa: CASSWDPSYEQYF
cdr3_nt: TGTGCCAGCAGTTGGGACCCTTCCTACGAGCAGTACTTC
v_call: TRBV6-1
d_call: .
j_call: TRBJ2-7
clone_size: many

cdr3_aa: CASSPARTDNSPLHF
cdr3_nt: TGTGCCAGCTCACCAGCACGGACAGATAATTCACCCCTCCACTTT
v_call: TRBV18
d_call: .
j_call: TRBJ1-6
clone_size: many

cdr3_aa: CASSPPGSLNTEAFF
cdr3_nt: TGCGCCAGCAGCCCTCCGGGGAGTCTGAACACTGAAGCTTTCTTT
v_call: TRBV4-1
d_call: .
j_call: TRBJ1-1
clone_size: .

cdr3_aa: CASSQDTPSGRSF
cdr3_nt: TGTGCCAGCAGCCAGGATACCCCCAGCGGGAGGTCGTTC
v_call: TRBV7-2
d_call: TRBD2
j_call: TRBJ2-7
clone_size: .

cdr3_aa: CASSEVPGIQYF
cdr3_nt: TGTGCCAGCAGTGAGGTTCCGGGGATTCAGTACTTC
v_call: TRBV6-1
d_call: .
j_call: TRBJ2-4
clone_size: .

cdr3_aa: CAWSVQFSGNTIYF
cdr3_nt: TGTGCCTGGAGTGTACAGTTCTCTGGAAACACCATATATTTT
v_call: TRBV30
d_call: .
j_call: TRBJ1-3
clone_size: .

cdr3_aa: CASSRDGKMNTEAFF
cdr3_nt: TGTGCCAGCAGTAGGGACGGAAAAATGAACACTGAAGCTTTCTTT
v_call: TRBV6-2/TRBV6-3
d_call: .
j_call: TRBJ1-1
clone_size: many

cdr3_aa: CASSPARGVYTEAFF
cdr3_nt: TGTGCCAGCAGTCCAGCCAGGGGGGTATACACTGAAGCTTTCTTT
v_call: TRBV28
d_call: TRBD1
j_call: TRBJ1-1
clone_size: .

cdr3_aa: CASSQDIGTSGRRTDTQYF
cdr3_nt: TGCGCCAGCAGCCAAGATATTGGGACTAGCGGGAGGAGGACAGATACGCAGTATTTT
v_call: TRBV4-1
d_call: TRBD2
j_call: TRBJ2-3
clone_size: .

cdr3_aa: CASSLNGRIGTGYEQYF
cdr3_nt: TGCGCCAGCAGCTTGAATGGGCGAATCGGAACCGGTTACGAGCAGTACTTC
v_call: TRBV5-1
d_call: .
j_call: TRBJ2-7
clone_size: few

cdr3_aa: CASSERSREQYF
cdr3_nt: TGTGCCAGCAGCGAAAGGTCGCGCGAGCAGTACTTC
v_call: TRBV6-2/TRBV6-3
d_call: .
j_call: TRBJ2-7
clone_size: many

cdr3_aa: CAGSFDRSSYNEQFF
cdr3_nt: TGCGCCGGCAGCTTTGACAGGAGCTCCTACAATGAGCAGTTCTTC
v_call: TRBV5-1
d_call: .
j_call: TRBJ2-1
clone_size: few

cdr3_aa: CASSLALRGDTEAFF
cdr3_nt: TGCGCCAGCAGCTTGGCCCTGAGGGGGGACACTGAAGCTTTCTTT
v_call: TRBV5-1
d_call: .
j_call: TRBJ1-1
clone_size: many

cdr3_aa: CATSDRGLGGRYVDTQYF
cdr3_nt: TGTGCCACCAGTGACCGGGGGCTAGGCGGGAGATATGTAGATACGCAGTATTTT
v_call: TRBV24-1
d_call: .
j_call: TRBJ2-3
clone_size: many

cdr3_aa: CASSSGFGVSYEQYF
cdr3_nt: TGTGCCAGCAGCTCCGGGTTCGGGGTTTCCTACGAGCAGTACTTC
v_call: TRBV7-9
d_call: .
j_call: TRBJ2-7
clone_size: many

cdr3_aa: CASSYAGSLNTEAFF
cdr3_nt: TGTGCCAGCAGTTACGCAGGCAGTCTGAACACTGAAGCTTTCTTT
v_call: TRBV6-2/TRBV6-3
d_call: .
j_call: TRBJ1-1
clone_size: .

cdr3_aa: CASSLATGRVDTQYF
cdr3_nt: TGTGCCAGCAGCTTAGCGACCGGGCGGGTGGATACGCAGTATTTT
v_call: TRBV7-9
d_call: .
j_call: TRBJ2-3
clone_size: few

cdr3_aa: CASSLPGQGNYGAFF
cdr3_nt: TGTGCCAGTAGTTTACCGGGACAGGGGAATTATGGAGCTTTCTTT
v_call: TRBV19
d_call: TRBD1
j_call: TRBJ1-1
clone_size: few

cdr3_aa: CASRTAPYGYTF
cdr3_nt: TGTGCCAGCAGGACAGCTCCCTATGGCTACACCTTC
v_call: TRBV28
d_call: .
j_call: TRBJ1-2
clone_size: many

cdr3_aa: CASRRGANLPGEQYF
cdr3_nt: TGTGCCAGCAGAAGGGGCGCGAACCTTCCGGGGGAGCAGTACTTC
v_call: TRBV7-2
d_call: .
j_call: TRBJ2-7
clone_size: many